The rows below give T cell receptor beta chains drawn from one sample of a study of shared clonotypes between healthy human individuals. The table came from immunoSEQ multiplex PCR; TCRdb's copy has only in-frame clones and leaves some out. The table has about 110,000 clones, about 63% seen once; the top ten hold almost 25%. The sample consisted of memory CD8+ T cells sorted from blood. All receptors come from a woman under 40 in good health. Each CDR3 is given with its conserved first and last residue. The D gene is left open where the match is weak. Clone size appears in some rows only: once, few, many, or a class for an expanded clone.

clone_size,j_call,d_call,v_call,cdr3_nt,cdr3_aa
NA,TRBJ1-2,TRBD1,TRBV10-3,TGTGCCATCAGTGAGTCCACAGGGGCTAGGACCTTC,CAISESTGARTF
NA,TRBJ1-4,NA,TRBV5-4,TGTGCCAGCAGCCACCACAGGACGAGGGGTGAAAAACTGTTTTTT,CASSHHRTRGEKLFF
few,TRBJ2-7,NA,TRBV6-4,TGTGCCAGCAGTGATTTGGAAGGGTTCTACGAGCAGTACTTC,CASSDLEGFYEQYF
once,TRBJ2-7,NA,TRBV7-8,TGTGCCAGCAGACCGGGCCTTCGATCCTACGAGCAGTACTTC,CASRPGLRSYEQYF
NA,TRBJ2-1,NA,TRBV28,TGTGCCAGCAGTTTGGGCGGGGCCGACTACAATGAGCAGTTCTTC,CASSLGGADYNEQFF
NA,TRBJ2-1,TRBD2,TRBV11-2,TGTGCCAGCAGCGCAGAACTAGCGGGAGAAATGTATGAGCAGTTCTTC,CASSAELAGEMYEQFF
many,TRBJ2-7,NA,TRBV14,TGTGCCAGCAGCCAAGCGGGAGCTTCGTTCGAGCAGTACTTC,CASSQAGASFEQYF
NA,TRBJ2-3,TRBD2,TRBV28,TGTGCCAGCAGAAGGACTAGCACCAGAGGTCGCTTCTTCGCAAGCACAGATACGCAGTATTTT,CASRRTSTRGRFFASTDTQYF
NA,TRBJ2-2,NA,TRBV7-2,TGTGCCAGCAGCTTCGGGACCGGGGAGCTGTTTTTT,CASSFGTGELFF
many,TRBJ2-5,NA,TRBV2,TGTGCCAGCAGTCCACACACGTTAGCGGAAGAGACCCAGTACTTC,CASSPHTLAEETQYF